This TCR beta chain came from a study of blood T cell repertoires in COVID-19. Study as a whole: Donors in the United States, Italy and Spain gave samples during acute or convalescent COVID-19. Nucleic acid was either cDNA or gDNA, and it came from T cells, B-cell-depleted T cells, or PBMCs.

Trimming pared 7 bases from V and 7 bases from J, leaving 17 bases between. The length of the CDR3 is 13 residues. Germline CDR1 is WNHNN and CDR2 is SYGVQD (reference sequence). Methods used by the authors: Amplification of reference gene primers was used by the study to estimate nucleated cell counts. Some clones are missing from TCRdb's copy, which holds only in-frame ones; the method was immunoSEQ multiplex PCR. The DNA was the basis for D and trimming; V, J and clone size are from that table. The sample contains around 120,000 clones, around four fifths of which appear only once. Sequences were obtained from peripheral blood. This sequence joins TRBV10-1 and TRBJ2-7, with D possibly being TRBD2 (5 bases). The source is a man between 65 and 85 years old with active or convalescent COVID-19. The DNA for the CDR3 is TGCGCCAGCAAAGCCCATGGAAGGGAGGAGCAGTACTTC. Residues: CASKAHGREEQYF.